The sequence of this T cell receptor beta chain was determined in a study of T-cell reconstitution after alpha-beta-depleted transplantation in children (TCRdb year 2016). General notes on the study: Using TCR repertoire profiling, the study quantitatively followed how T-cell immune reconstitution unfolded in children after TCRalphabeta/CD19-depleted allogeneic hematopoietic cell transplantation. Findings and caveats that apply to the study as a whole: In some patients, high TCRbeta diversity at day 60 was attributed to recipient T cells and intrathymic progenitors that had survived conditioning. Over the following months the frequencies of hyperexpanded clones went down, and after one year T-cell counts and TCRbeta diversity were mostly credited to newly produced T cells. About two months after transplant, the apparently early recovery of alphabetaT-cell counts reportedly depended on just several hundred clones that had expanded rapidly and came from non-depleted graft cells.

The trim is 7 bases for V and 6 bases for J, with a gap of 5 bases between the germline ends. Looking up the germline V gene yields CDR1 SQVTM and CDR2 ANQGSEA. Taken from cysteine to phenylalanine, the CDR3 has 9 residues. Only CDR3 DNA is held: 27 bases, read in frame from base 1. About this clonotype: Its target antigen remains unknown. The record has no base qualities; no much larger clone is one base away.

Library preparation was by PCR. TCRdb records Illumina HiSeq 2500 as the sequencer. TCR libraries were prepared with molecular barcoding, using unique molecular identifiers to normalize TCRbeta repertoire quantification. The public sequencing data were trimmed at Q25 with fastp and processed into clonotypes with MiXCR by TCRdb, which kept only in-frame beta chains. CDR3 protein duplicates are merged, each entry listing the most common genes and DNA. This sample is represented by a few hundred thousand distinct CDR3 sequences; around 25% of them were singletons. 2% to 3% of the sample is in the top ten clones. What this sample's treatment or condition label stands for: allogeneic hematopoietic cell transplantation with graft depleted of TCRalphabeta T cells and CD19 B cells. TCRalphabeta/CD19-depleted allogeneic hematopoietic cell grafts were given to the transplant recipients, all of whom were children.

This chain is built from TRBV29-1 and TRBJ2-3, with the D gene call left open. The source of this sequence is a girl aged 2 to 10 with Fanconi anemia, due to receive a stem cell transplant. The sample consisted of PBMCs, taken before TCRalphabeta/CD19-depleted stem cell transplant. The CDR3 amino acid sequence is: CSGPDTQYF. Here is the DNA: TGCAGCGGCCCCGATACGCAGTATTTT.